These T cell receptor beta chains were read from a single sample in a study of cytomegalovirus exposure and HLA in healthy donors. TCRdb's table, derived via immunoSEQ multiplex PCR, lists solely in-frame clones and lacks some. The data contain about 140,000 clones, 80% to 90% of them seen just once; the ten biggest clones take up less than 3%. The sequencing sample was made of PBMCs. The receptors derive from a man between 18 and 29 years old in good health and CMV-seronegative. CDR3s include the opening cysteine and the closing phenylalanine or tryptophan. D genes are given only for firm matches. A row's size may be missing; if present it is once, few, many or a size class.

NA	16	NA	TRBV7-9	TRBJ2-2	CASSLGERQNTGELFF	TGTGCCAGCAGCTTAGGCGAGAGGCAGAACACCGGGGAGCTGTTTTTT
TRBD1	13	NA	TRBV28	TRBJ2-7	CASIRQGTYEQYF	TGTGCCAGCATCCGACAGGGGACCTACGAGCAGTACTTC
NA	13	NA	TRBV5-1	TRBJ2-5	CASSFFGEETQYF	TGCGCCAGCAGCTTCTTCGGGGAAGAGACCCAGTACTTC
NA	15	NA	TRBV19	TRBJ2-5	CASSIGQGSWETQYF	TGTGCCAGTAGTATTGGGCAGGGGAGTTGGGAGACCCAGTACTTC
TRBD2	15	NA	TRBV5-1	TRBJ2-1	CASRTGLAGVNEQFF	TGCGCCAGCAGGACCGGACTAGCGGGAGTCAATGAGCAGTTCTTC
NA	15	NA	TRBV15	TRBJ2-7	CATSSWGDVSYEQYF	TGTGCCACCAGCTCTTGGGGGGACGTCTCCTACGAGCAGTACTTC
NA	13	NA	TRBV10-1	TRBJ2-7	CASSSGATYEQYF	TGCGCCAGCAGCTCAGGGGCTACCTACGAGCAGTACTTC
NA	16	NA	TRBV5-1	TRBJ2-6	CASSTNSLAGANVLTF	TGCGCCAGCAGCACCAACTCGTTGGCTGGGGCCAACGTCCTGACTTTC
TRBD1	15	NA	TRBV30	TRBJ2-5	CAWSVGGTGGETQYF	TGTGCCTGGAGTGTGGGCGGGACAGGGGGAGAGACCCAGTACTTC
TRBD2	17	NA	TRBV28	TRBJ2-3	CASSLSGLAGGADTQYF	TGTGCCAGCAGTTTATCCGGACTAGCGGGAGGGGCAGATACGCAGTATTTT
TRBD1	13	NA	TRBV19	TRBJ1-1	CASRRQGANEAFF	TGTGCCAGTAGGCGACAGGGGGCAAATGAAGCTTTCTTT
NA	16	NA	TRBV7-6	TRBJ1-4	CASSPVSRGSREKLFF	TGTGCCAGCAGCCCCGTGAGCAGGGGTTCTCGGGAAAAACTGTTTTTT
NA	14	few	TRBV5-1	TRBJ2-7	CASSLSGSGDEQYF	TGCGCCAGCAGCTTATCCGGGAGTGGAGACGAGCAGTACTTC
TRBD1	14	NA	TRBV15	TRBJ2-7	CATAGTGVLYEQYF	TGTGCCACCGCCGGGACAGGGGTTCTGTACGAGCAGTACTTC
NA	12	NA	TRBV9	TRBJ2-3	CASSAGGHTQYF	TGTGCCAGCAGCGCTGGCGGTCATACGCAGTATTTT
NA	13	few	TRBV6-6	TRBJ2-7	CASSGRDSYEQYF	TGTGCCAGCAGTGGGCGGGACTCCTACGAGCAGTACTTC
NA	13	NA	TRBV5-6	TRBJ2-7	CASSLQGNYEQYF	TGTGCCAGCAGCTTGCAGGGGAACTACGAGCAGTACTTC
NA	14	NA	TRBV7-8	TRBJ2-7	CASSSLGGTYEQYF	TGTGCCAGCAGCTCCTTGGGAGGCACCTACGAGCAGTACTTC
NA	17	NA	TRBV2	TRBJ2-7	CASSDLRSRSRTYEQYF	TGTGCCAGCAGTGATTTGAGGAGTCGTTCTAGAACCTACGAGCAGTACTTC
TRBD1	12	NA	TRBV28	TRBJ1-2	CASRGGTPGYTF	TGTGCCAGCAGAGGGGGCACCCCTGGCTACACCTTC
TRBD1	15	NA	TRBV6-6	TRBJ1-2	CASSYPGQGIYGYTF	TGTGCCAGCAGTTACCCCGGACAGGGTATTTATGGCTACACCTTC
TRBD2	14	NA	TRBV7-2	TRBJ2-5	CASNLGTIQETQYF	TGTGCCAGCAACCTCGGGACTATCCAAGAGACCCAGTACTTC
TRBD1	15	NA	TRBV7-8	TRBJ1-1	CASSWGQIKNTEAFF	TGTGCCAGCAGCTGGGGACAGATAAAGAACACTGAAGCTTTCTTT
NA	11	NA	TRBV20-1	TRBJ2-7	CSARNTYEQYF	TGCAGTGCTAGAAACACCTACGAGCAGTACTTC
TRBD1	12	NA	TRBV28	TRBJ1-1	CASTGQGVKAFF	TGTGCCAGCACGGGACAGGGAGTTAAAGCTTTCTTT
NA	15	NA	TRBV5-4	TRBJ1-1	CASSEGQGLYTEAFF	TGTGCCAGCAGCGAAGGTCAGGGTTTGTACACTGAAGCTTTCTTT
TRBD2	14	NA	TRBV19	TRBJ2-1	CASSFSSGENEQFF	TGTGCCAGTAGTTTTTCTAGCGGGGAGAATGAGCAGTTCTTC
NA	12	NA	TRBV29-1	TRBJ2-7	CSVSLGAYEQYF	TGCAGCGTTAGTCTGGGAGCATACGAGCAGTACTTC
NA	18	NA	TRBV7-9	TRBJ1-1	CASRSEGERHPFNTEAFF	TGTGCCAGTAGATCGGAGGGAGAAAGGCATCCTTTTAACACTGAAGCTTTCTTT
NA	16	NA	TRBV7-6	TRBJ2-1	CASSLVYGLSGYEQFF	TGTGCCAGCAGCTTAGTGTACGGCCTCAGCGGGTATGAGCAGTTCTTC
TRBD2	16	NA	TRBV4-3	TRBJ2-1	CASSQDDTSGYNEQFF	TGCGCCAGCAGCCAAGATGACACTAGCGGATACAATGAGCAGTTCTTC
NA	15	NA	TRBV7-9	TRBJ1-2	CASSLAAGANYGYTF	TGTGCCAGCAGCTTAGCGGCAGGGGCAAACTATGGCTACACCTTC
NA	14	once	TRBV27	TRBJ1-1	CASSPQGSSTEAFF	TGTGCCAGCAGTCCTCAGGGGTCAAGTACTGAAGCTTTCTTT
NA	15	NA	TRBV7-8	TRBJ1-2	CASSRDSRHNYGYTF	TGTGCCAGCAGCCGGGACTCCAGACACAACTATGGCTACACCTTC
NA	13	NA	TRBV28	TRBJ1-1	CASSRTVNTEAFF	TGTGCCAGCAGTAGAACAGTAAACACTGAAGCTTTCTTT
NA	11	NA	TRBV25-1	TRBJ1-4	CASSETEKLFF	TGTGCCAGCAGTGAAACAGAAAAACTGTTTTTT
TRBD1	16	NA	TRBV7-8	TRBJ2-5	CASSSQVGTGGRGQYF	TGTGCCAGCAGCTCCCAGGTCGGGACAGGGGGCAGGGGCCAGTACTTC
TRBD2	14	NA	TRBV9	TRBJ2-2	CASSLAGPDRGAVF	TGTGCCAGCAGTCTAGCGGGCCCCGACCGGGGAGCTGTTTTT
NA	17	NA	TRBV10-3	TRBJ2-6	CAISESYSYSGANVLTF	TGTGCCATCAGTGAGTCTTACAGCTACTCTGGGGCCAACGTCCTGACTTTC
NA	11	NA	TRBV7-9	TRBJ1-2	CASSLEGEIHF	TGTGCCAGCAGCTTAGAGGGGGAGATCCACTTC
TRBD1	14	NA	TRBV7-2	TRBJ1-1	CASSLNRDSYEAFF	TGTGCCAGCAGCTTGAACCGGGACAGCTATGAAGCTTTCTTT
TRBD1	15	few	TRBV5-4	TRBJ2-7	CASSYLPTGGYEQYF	TGTGCCAGCAGCTATTTGCCGACAGGGGGCTACGAGCAGTACTTC
NA	17	NA	TRBV6-1	TRBJ2-1	CASSEPLGRGARDEQFF	TGTGCCAGCAGTGAACCCCTGGGCAGGGGCGCTAGGGATGAGCAGTTCTTC
NA	15	NA	TRBV5-1	TRBJ1-1	CASSSTGTQNTEAFF	TGCGCCAGCAGTTCTACCGGGACACAGAACACTGAAGCTTTCTTT
NA	13	NA	TRBV2	TRBJ2-5	CATSVRLQETQYF	TGTGCCACCTCCGTCAGGCTACAAGAGACCCAGTACTTC
TRBD2	14	NA	TRBV10-2	TRBJ2-7	CASSPATSVYEQYF	TGCGCCAGCAGTCCTGCGACTAGCGTATACGAGCAGTACTTC
NA	16	NA	TRBV9	TRBJ1-3	CASSVGSGSSGNTIYF	TGTGCCAGCAGCGTAGGCTCCGGTAGCTCTGGAAACACCATATATTTT
NA	14	NA	TRBV19	TRBJ2-2	CASSPGERTGELFF	TGTGCCAGTAGTCCGGGGGAGCGCACCGGGGAGCTGTTTTTT
TRBD1	14	NA	TRBV28	TRBJ1-2	CASSHGQGPYGYTF	TGTGCCAGCAGCCACGGACAGGGCCCCTATGGCTACACCTTC
NA	13	NA	TRBV9	TRBJ2-1	CASSLTGYNEQFF	TGTGCCAGCAGCCTCACAGGTTACAATGAGCAGTTCTTC